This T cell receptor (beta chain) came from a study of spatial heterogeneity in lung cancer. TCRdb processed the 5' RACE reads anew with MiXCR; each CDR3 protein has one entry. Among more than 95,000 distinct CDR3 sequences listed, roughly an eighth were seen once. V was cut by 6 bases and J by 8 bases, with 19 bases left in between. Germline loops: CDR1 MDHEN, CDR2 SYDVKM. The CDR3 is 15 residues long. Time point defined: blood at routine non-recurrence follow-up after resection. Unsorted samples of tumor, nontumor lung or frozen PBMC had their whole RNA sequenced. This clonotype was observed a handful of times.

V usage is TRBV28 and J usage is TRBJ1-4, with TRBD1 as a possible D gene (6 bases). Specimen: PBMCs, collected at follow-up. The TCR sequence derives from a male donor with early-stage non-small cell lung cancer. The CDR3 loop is CASRTGSLGSEKLFF. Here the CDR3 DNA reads TGTGCCAGCAGGACAGGTAGCCTAGGGAGCGAAAAACTGTTTTTT. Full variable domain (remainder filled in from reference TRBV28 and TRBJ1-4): DVKVTQSSRYLVKRTGEKVFLECVQDMDHENMFWYRQDPGLGLRLIYFSYDVKMKEKGDIPEGYSVSREKKERFSLILESASTNQTSMYLCASRTGSLGSEKLFFGSGTQLSVL.